This T cell receptor beta chain emerged from a study of OX40 agonist ivuxolimab in advanced cancers. Turning to the study itself: Mean age approximately 61 years, range about 23 to 85; roughly 82% male.

The CDR3 is 11 residues long. CDR1 SGHRS and CDR2 YFSETQ come from the germline V gene. V lost 5 bases and J 5 bases, leaving 8 bases between the germline ends. With respect to this clone: The target antigen is unknown.

Study-wide findings and caveats: Clonal expansion was seen in CD4+ and CD8+ blood T cells by week 6 at 0.1 to 3.0 mg/kg.

This table comes from immunoSEQ multiplex PCR, and its TCRdb copy is limited to in-frame clones, with some not included. The sample comprises tens of thousands of clones, approximately 84% of which are singletons, and 15% to 20% rests with the top ten. This rearrangement joins TRBV5-1 to TRBJ2-7; D gene uncertain. The sequence derives from an adult with an advanced solid tumor such as melanoma, head and neck, liver or kidney cancer. Sequences were derived from CD4+ or CD8+ T cells sorted from blood, sampled in a trial of the OX40 agonist ivuxolimab. The CDR3 sequence is CASRLFDEQYF. The CDR3 nucleotides are TGCGCCAGCAGGCTATTTGACGAGCAGTACTTC.